The 22 T cell receptor beta chains below come from one sample, sequenced in a study of vaccination and CD4 T cells after COVID-19. These receptors lack a known antigen. As to treatment: roughly 10-day PBMC culture with coronavirus spike peptide pools or control peptides (ViraFEST assay). CD4+ T cells that had been cultured provided DNA sequenced with the Oncomine TCR Beta short-read assay. In TCRdb, the PCR reads were re-called with MiXCR into one record per CDR3 protein. Counted here are about 24,000 distinct CDR3 sequences, less than 70% occurring once; the ten biggest clones make up approximately 8%. The sample taken for sequencing was CD4+ T cells from blood, cultured in vitro. Receptor source: a human donor who had recovered from COVID-19.

V usage is TRBV2 and J usage is TRBJ1-3; D gene ambiguous. Germline CDR1 reads SNHLY; CDR2 reads FYNNEI. The CDR3 runs to 13 residues. Trimming pared 4 bases from V and 2 bases from J, leaving 6 bases between. The CDR3 region has the DNA TGTGCCAGCAGTGCAGGAACTGGAAACACCATATATTTT. It specifies CASSAGTGNTIYF.

This clonotype was seen only once. The V call is TRBV7-9, the J call TRBJ2-7; possible D gene TRBD2, 6 bases. CDR3 size: 13 residues. V lost 1 base to trimming and J lost 4 bases, with 8 bases between them. The germline CDR1 and CDR2 sequences are SEHNR and FQNEAQ (reference sequence). The DNA of the CDR3 is TGTGCCAGCAGCTTAGTTGGGGGGTACGAGCAGTACTTC. It yields the protein CASSLVGGYEQYF.

The V call is TRBV6-2 or TRBV6-3, the J call TRBJ1-5; D remains unclear. The CDR3 is 14 residues long. CDR1 and CDR2 from the germline V gene are MNHEY and SVGEGT. The V end was cut by 4 bases, the J end by 2 bases, with 9 bases between. This chain's CDR3 is CASSSKVGNQPQHF. The CDR3 DNA is TGTGCCAGCAGTTCTAAGGTCGGCAATCAGCCCCAGCATTTT.

The rearrangement uses TRBV7-3 and TRBJ1-1, with D perhaps TRBD1 (5 bases). Germline V lookup: CDR1 SGHTA, CDR2 FQGTGA. The CDR3 covers 16 residues. With 0 bases removed from V and 6 bases from J, the gap between germline ends came to 17 bases. CDR3 DNA: TGTGCCAGCAGCTTAACGCCAGGGCAGAGTGGGGCTGAAGCTTTCTTT. This codes for CASSLTPGQSGAEAFF.

The rearrangement links TRBV6-1 to TRBJ2-7, with 9 bases fitting TRBD1. CDR1 and CDR2 from the germline V gene are MNHNS and SASEGT. The CDR3 runs 16 residues. V dropped 6 bases and J dropped 7; count of bases not matched to a gene: 16. The CDR3 region has the DNA TGTGCCAGCAGGAAAACGGGACAGGGAGCCCTAGGGGAGCAGTACTTC. Residues: CASRKTGQGALGEQYF.

This rearrangement joins TRBV19 to TRBJ2-1; 7 nucleotides align to TRBD2. Germline V gives CDR1 LNHDA, CDR2 SQIVND (reference sequence). This CDR3 comprises 14 residues. The ends lost 6 bases at V and 0 bases at J; junction bases unmatched: 2. The CDR3 DNA is TGTGCCAGTAGCGGGGGGACCTCCTACAATGAGCAGTTCTTC. Translation gives CASSGGTSYNEQFF.

The gene calls are TRBV12-3 or TRBV12-4 and TRBJ1-6, with 9 positions matching TRBD1. This CDR3 spans 15 amino acids. V lost 3 bases, J lost 8 bases, and 5 bases stayed unmatched. The CDR3 region has the DNA TGTGCCAGCAGTTTGTCAGGGACAGGGTATTCACCCCTCCACTTT. It yields the protein CASSLSGTGYSPLHF.

The gene calls are TRBV19 and TRBJ1-1, with 10 positions matching TRBD1. The CDR3 sequence is 16 residues long. The trim removed 3 bases at V and 5 bases at J, leaving 9 bases unmatched. Germline V gene data show CDR1 as LNHDA and CDR2 as SQIVND (reference sequence). The DNA of the CDR3 is TGTGCCAGTAGTATCCCCCGGGACAGGGGTGGAACTGAAGCTTTCTTT. This codes for CASSIPRDRGGTEAFF. The entire variable domain, with the rest obtained from reference TRBV19 and TRBJ1-1, is as follows: DGGITQSPKYLFRKEGQNVTLSCEQNLNHDAMYWYRQDPGQGLRLIYYSQIVNDFQKGDIAEGYSVSREKKESFPLTVTSAQKNPTAFYLCASSIPRDRGGTEAFFGQGTRLTVV.

The genes are TRBV18 and TRBJ1-6; D not certain. This CDR3 has 16 residues. The V end lost 3 bases, the J end lost 7 bases, and 16 bases lay between the germline ends. From germline, CDR1 is KGHSH and CDR2 LQKENI. The CDR3 loop is CASSPSGRSQNSPLHF. In DNA, the CDR3 is TGTGCCAGCTCACCGTCAGGCAGGAGTCAGAATTCACCCCTCCACTTT.

The chain joins TRBV4-3 to TRBJ2-5, with TRBD1 matching over 10 bases. The CDR3 has 13 amino acids. Per the germline V gene, CDR1 is LGHNA and CDR2 is YSLEER. V shed 4 bases and J 5 bases; nucleotides not matched to a gene: 1. In nucleotides, the CDR3 is TGCGCCAGCAGCCGGGACAGGGGTGAGACCCAGTACTTC. This encodes CASSRDRGETQYF.

This clonotype was seen more than once but under ten times. The CDR3 coding sequence is TGTGCCTGGAGTGCCCAAGGGTTTAATTCACCCCTCCACTTT. Its protein product is CAWSAQGFNSPLHF. This chain joins TRBV30 and TRBJ1-6; D remains unclear. Germline values: CDR1 GTSNPN, CDR2 SVGIG (reference sequence). V was trimmed by 1 base and J by 6 bases, leaving 10 bases between them. The CDR3 is made up of 14 amino acids.

The DNA of the CDR3 is TGTGCCAGCAGCCCGGTTTGGGGGCTTCGCGACCTAGCCGGTTGGATTCAGTACTTC. Its protein product is CASSPVWGLRDLAGWIQYF. This rearrangement joins TRBV7-2 to TRBJ2-4; maybe TRBD1 (6 bases). The CDR3 runs 19 residues. Germline CDR1 and CDR2: SGHTA and FQGNSA. Trimming shortened V by 5 bases and J by 10 bases, and 33 bases separated the two germline ends. Variable domain in full (rest from reference TRBV7-2 and TRBJ2-4): GAGVSQSPSNKVTEKGKDVELRCDPISGHTALYWYRQSLGQGLEFLIYFQGNSAPDKSGLPSDRFSAERTGGSVSTLTIQRTQQEDSAVYLCASSPVWGLRDLAGWIQYFGAGTRLSVL.

The rearrangement uses TRBV7-9 and TRBJ1-5, with D perhaps TRBD1 (5 bases). CDR3 length: 14 amino acids. Per the germline V gene, CDR1 is SEHNR and CDR2 is FQNEAQ (reference sequence). The ends were cut back, 5 bases at V and 7 bases at J, with 15 bases in the middle. The CDR3 DNA reads TGTGCCAGCAGCCCCGGGTCAGGGATACAGCCCCAGCATTTT. It yields the protein CASSPGSGIQPQHF.

The gene calls are TRBV6-5 and TRBJ2-1; D unclear. V lost 3 bases and J lost 0, with 18 bases in between. The CDR3 has 18 residues. The V gene's germline CDR1 is MNHEY and CDR2 SVGAGI. The CDR3 coding sequence is TGTGCCAGCAGTTATTCCCTCGGGCGCCTTGGCTCCTACAATGAGCAGTTCTTC. Its translation: CASSYSLGRLGSYNEQFF.

The V and J genes are TRBV6-1 and TRBJ2-2; TRBD1 agrees at 7 bases. Germline assignment: CDR1 MNHNS and CDR2 SASEGT. Trimming cost V 5 bases and J 8 bases; bases outside gene matches: 17. The CDR3 extends over 17 amino acids. In nucleotides, the CDR3 is TGTGCCAGCAGTCGAAAGACAGGGACCCCCTTAGGGGGGGAGCTGTTTTTT. It is translated as CASSRKTGTPLGGELFF.

The genes are TRBV5-1 and TRBJ2-3; no firm D call. From germline, CDR1 is SGHRS and CDR2 YFSETQ. The CDR3 loop spans 14 amino acids. V was shortened by 4 bases and J by 0 bases, with 9 bases between the two germline ends. The CDR3 sequence: CASSPTTSTDTQYF. The CDR3 DNA reads as TGCGCCAGCAGCCCTACAACCAGCACAGATACGCAGTATTTT. The full variable domain, its missing parts supplied by reference TRBV5-1 and TRBJ2-3, is KAGVTQTPRYLIKTRGQQVTLSCSPISGHRSVSWYQQTPGQGLQFLFEYFSETQRNKGNFPGRFSGRQFSNSRSEMNVSTLELGDSALYLCASSPTTSTDTQYFGPGTRLTVL.

The chain links TRBV7-8 to TRBJ2-2; 9 nucleotides match TRBD2. Trimming cost V 0 bases and J 1 base; bases outside gene matches: 6. Germline V gene lookup returns CDR1 SGHVS and CDR2 FQNEAQ. CDR3 length: 18 amino acids. The CDR3 DNA reads TGTGCCAGCAGCTTAGCAGCGGGAGGACCGGGGAACACCGGGGAGCTGTTTTTT. This codes for CASSLAAGGPGNTGELFF.

This clonotype was detected a few times. V usage is TRBV6-1 and J usage is TRBJ2-2, with TRBD1 matching 9 bases. Trimming cost V 6 bases and J 3 bases; bases outside gene matches: 5. CDR3 length: 15 amino acids. Germline V gene sequence: CDR1 MNHNS, CDR2 SASEGT. CDR3 loop: CASSRRQGDTGELFF. In DNA form, the CDR3 reads TGTGCCAGCAGCCGTCGACAGGGGGACACCGGGGAGCTGTTTTTT.

The J gene is TRBJ2-7, the V gene TRBV19, with 10 bases identical to TRBD1. Germline trimming cut 5 bases from V and 4 bases from J; bases unmatched to any gene: 5. Germline CDR1 reads LNHDA; CDR2 reads SQIVND (reference sequence). The CDR3 loop spans 14 amino acids. The DNA for the CDR3 is TGTGCCAGTAGTGTGGGACAGGGGACTTACGAGCAGTACTTC. Translation gives CASSVGQGTYEQYF.

The chain couples TRBV19 to TRBJ2-4; D is possibly TRBD2 (6 bases). Per germline, CDR1 LNHDA and CDR2 SQIVND (reference sequence). V lost 9 bases to trimming and J lost 4 bases, with 19 bases between them. The CDR3 covers 15 residues. The CDR3 loop reads CASQGRRDPKNIQYF. The CDR3, as DNA: TGTGCCAGCCAAGGGCGGAGGGACCCAAAAAACATTCAGTACTTC.

By frequency in the sample, this clonotype is medium-sized. This chain links TRBV6-1 with TRBJ1-5; no definite D call. Germline V gene sequence: CDR1 MNHNS, CDR2 SASEGT. The CDR3 has 15 amino acids. V was pared by 8 bases and J by 3 bases, with 17 bases between. Here the CDR3 reads CASGSPGPLNQPQHF. DNA for the CDR3: TGTGCCAGCGGCAGCCCCGGACCTCTCAATCAGCCCCAGCATTTT.

V gene TRBV7-9 combines with J gene TRBJ1-1; D not certain. Germline assignment: CDR1 SEHNR and CDR2 FQNEAQ (reference sequence). This CDR3 has 15 residues. V lost 5 bases, J lost 4 bases, and 17 bases lay in between. The CDR3 nucleotides read TGTGCCAGCAGCCTAACCCGGCCGGTGGGCACTGAAGCTTTCTTT. Translated, it gives CASSLTRPVGTEAFF.